This T cell receptor beta chain was identified in a study of cytomegalovirus exposure and HLA in healthy donors. PCR primers comprised 60 Vbeta and 13 Jbeta primers. Data came from immunoSEQ multiplex PCR; TCRdb stores just in-frame clones and leaves some out. This table has roughly 140,000 clones, over 60% appearing once. The trim removed 5 bases at V and 0 bases at J, leaving 6 bases unmatched. Germline V gene sequence: CDR1 SNHLY, CDR2 FYNNEI. This CDR3 is built from 17 residues. To note about this clone: Its antigen is unknown.

Findings and caveats of the study: Rarity characterized most TCR sequences, yet some public TCRs appeared in many donors.

This clonotype was obtained from a man aged 35-49 years in good health and CMV-seropositive. Sequencing was carried out using PBMCs. J is TRBJ1-5 and V is TRBV2; 11 bases agree with TRBD1. The CDR3 DNA sequence: TGTGCCAGCAGTTGGACAGGGGGCGCGGGTAGCAATCAGCCCCAGCATTTT. This translates into CASSWTGGAGSNQPQHF.